This TCR beta chain was retrieved from a study of cytomegalovirus exposure and HLA in healthy donors. Notes on this clone: Its antigen is currently unknown.

General study points: TCR beta sequences reportedly predicted most subjects' HLA-A and HLA-B alleles accurately.

This CDR3 is 13 amino acids long. V was pared by 11 bases and J by 6 bases, with 20 bases between. Germline CDR1 reads KGHSH; CDR2 reads LQKENI. The PCR was carried out with 60 Vbeta primers and 13 Jbeta primers. Profiling relied on immunoSEQ multiplex PCR, and the TCRdb table lists in-frame clones only, not all of them. The repertoire holds 110,000 to 150,000 clones, with around 75% as singletons. The source material was PBMCs. This receptor was identified in a man under 40 in good health and CMV-seronegative. The rearrangement links TRBV18 to TRBJ2-7; the D gene is possibly TRBD2 (5 bases). The CDR3 here is CAGQSRPEGEQYF. As DNA, the CDR3 is TGTGCCGGGCAATCCAGACCCGAGGGCGAGCAGTACTTC.